These 9 T cell receptor beta chains originate from one sample sequenced in a study of prognosis after radiotherapy for stage I lung cancer. Multiplex PCR, run in two rounds, amplified TCR beta CDR3 from genomic DNA. Initially, in first-round PCR, primers specific to each TRBV and TRBJ gene were used. In TCRdb, the multiplex PCR reads were re-called with MiXCR into one record per CDR3 protein. The sample yields 20,000 to 30,000 distinct CDR3 sequences, under 40% seen once. This sample comprised PBMCs, obtained before or after stereotactic body radiation therapy (not recorded which). The receptors were sampled from a donor at least 50 years old with non-small cell lung cancer.

This clonotype was seen a few times. One base separates it from a far larger clone, so it is likely a read error. V usage is TRBV6-4 and J usage is TRBJ2-7; maybe TRBD2 (6 bases). This CDR3 is built from 16 residues. Germline V lookup: CDR1 MRHNA, CDR2 SNTAGT. This chain's CDR3 is CASGAPGAPTSYEQCF. In DNA, the CDR3 is TGTGCCAGCGGTGCGCCGGGAGCCCCAACCTCCTACGAGCAGTGCTTC.

This clonotype was recorded many times. The chain couples TRBV12-3 or TRBV12-4 to TRBJ1-2; weak D call: TRBD1 (6 bases). The CDR3 is made up of 15 amino acids. Between the trimmed V and J ends, which lost 5 bases and 1 base, there was a span of 14 bases. CDR3 sequence reads: CASSPTGKSNYGYTF. The CDR3 bases are TGTGCCAGCAGTCCTACAGGGAAAAGTAACTATGGCTACACCTTC.

This clonotype was counted many times. The V gene is TRBV12-3 or TRBV12-4, the J gene TRBJ2-7; weak D call: TRBD1 (6 bases). The CDR3 consists of 15 residues. Between the trimmed V and J ends, which lost 5 bases and 7 bases, there was a span of 21 bases. The CDR3 region has the DNA TGTGCCAGCAGTCTAGGGACACACACGTTGGGGGAGCAGTACTTC. It is translated as CASSLGTHTLGEQYF.

This clonotype was counted at least ten times. This rearrangement joins TRBV6-1 to TRBJ1-5; TRBD1 aligns across 9 bases. Germline CDR1 MNHNS, CDR2 SASEGT. This CDR3 has 15 residues. V was pared by 7 bases and J by 6 bases, with 10 bases of the junction left unmatched. The CDR3 DNA reads as TGTGCCAGCATCACACCGGGACAGGGCCGTCAGCCCCAGCATTTT. The encoded protein is CASITPGQGRQPQHF.

Many counts were recorded for this clonotype. V gene TRBV20-1 combines with J gene TRBJ2-6, with TRBD2 matching 7 bases. V lost 3 bases to trimming and J lost 1 base; unmatched junction nucleotides: 6. CDR3 size: 16 residues. The germline V gene encodes CDR1 DFQATT and CDR2 SNEGSKA (reference sequence). The chain's CDR3 is CSASNTGGSGANVLTF. DNA for the CDR3: TGCAGTGCTAGCAACACCGGGGGGTCTGGGGCCAACGTCCTGACTTTC.

At least ten counts were recorded for this clonotype. The chain is built from TRBV6-1 and TRBJ2-7; D call uncertain. Germline V gene sequence: CDR1 MNHNS, CDR2 SASEGT. Trimming stripped 5 bases from V and 0 bases from J, with 8 bases between. CDR3 length: 13 amino acids. CDR3: CASSPTYSYEQYF. In DNA, the CDR3 is TGTGCCAGCAGTCCGACGTACTCCTACGAGCAGTACTTC.

This clonotype was seen many times. The chain recombines TRBV12-3 or TRBV12-4 with TRBJ2-7; D gene unclear. The CDR3 spans 15 residues. Trimming took off 2 bases at V and 0 bases at J, with 11 bases between the two ends. This CDR3 is CASSLRPASSYEQYF. The CDR3 DNA follows: TGTGCCAGCAGTTTAAGGCCGGCAAGCTCCTACGAGCAGTACTTC.

About this clonotype: This likely reflects a read error, since a far larger clone is one base away. The chain employs TRBV6-5 and TRBJ2-5; 9 positions match TRBD2. The germline V gene has CDR1 MNHEY and CDR2 SVGAGI. The CDR3 covers 15 residues. CDR3 protein: CARSYSASGIETQYF. CDR3 nucleotide sequence: TGTGCCAGAAGTTACTCGGCTAGCGGGATAGAGACCCAGTACTTC.

This clonotype was observed many times. The chain uses TRBV24-1 and TRBJ2-5, with D hard to call. Per germline, CDR1 KGHDR and CDR2 SFDVKD. V was clipped by 6 bases and J by 9 bases, with 16 bases between them. The CDR3 is 13 residues long. The CDR3 sequence is CATSRAPPGPQYF. Here the CDR3 DNA reads TGTGCCACCAGTCGGGCCCCCCCTGGGCCCCAGTACTTC.